Below, 21 T cell receptor beta chains from the same sample are listed, as sequenced in a study of cytomegalovirus exposure and HLA in healthy donors. PCR amplification relied on 60 Vbeta primers (plus 13 Jbeta primers). TCRdb keeps only in-frame clones here, not all; method: immunoSEQ multiplex PCR. The sample comprises fewer than 95,000 clones, roughly 79% of which are singletons, and approximately 0.6% rests with the top ten. Input material: PBMCs. These receptors originate from a young man in good health and CMV-seronegative.

This clone showed up just a few times. The same CDR3 is also encoded by other DNA sequences in this sample. The V call is TRBV5-1, the J call TRBJ1-2, with 9 bases that match TRBD1. Germline assignment: CDR1 SGHRS and CDR2 YFSETQ. V shed 0 bases and J 5 bases; nucleotides not matched to a gene: 2. This CDR3 comprises 14 residues. CDR3 coding DNA: TGCGCCAGCAGCTTGGGGGACAGGGCATATGGCTACACCTTC. Translation gives CASSLGDRAYGYTF.

A single count supports this clone. The chain employs TRBV7-2 and TRBJ1-2, with unresolved D. Germline CDR1 reads SGHTA; CDR2 reads FQGNSA. Trimming left V 5 bases short and J 4 bases short, with 11 bases between. There are 13 residues in the CDR3. CDR3 sequence: CASSKYRFYGYTF. CDR3 coding DNA: TGTGCCAGCAGCAAATACAGATTCTATGGCTACACCTTC.

The DNA for the CDR3 is TGTGCCGCTTCAGGGGCTAAAGGCTACACCTTC. Amino acid sequence: CAASGAKGYTF. The chain joins TRBV6-5 to TRBJ1-2, with a tentative D call TRBD1 (6 bases). This CDR3 comprises 11 residues. The germline CDR1 and CDR2 sequences are MNHEY and SVGAGI. Trimming removed 11 bases from V and 8 bases from J, with 15 bases in between.

The genes are TRBV2 and TRBJ1-2; possible D gene TRBD1, 5 bases. V gave up 6 bases and J gave up 1 base, with 9 bases separating them. The length of the CDR3 is 13 residues. The V gene's germline CDR1 is SNHLY and CDR2 FYNNEI. The CDR3 nucleotides read TGTGCCAGCAGCTTGACAGATAACTATGGCTACACCTTC. This encodes CASSLTDNYGYTF.

The rearrangement joins TRBV2 to TRBJ1-1, with 7 bases identical to TRBD1. From germline, CDR1 is SNHLY and CDR2 FYNNEI. V trimming: 7 bases; J trimming: 0 bases; junction bases outside the gene matches: 5. The CDR3 is made up of 14 amino acids. CDR3 bases: TGTGCCAGCACTAAAGGGACAGTGAACACTGAAGCTTTCTTT. Its protein is CASTKGTVNTEAFF.

The CDR3 region is CAISESWGADYGYTF. CDR3 nucleotide sequence: TGTGCCATCAGTGAGTCATGGGGCGCCGACTATGGCTACACCTTC. V gene TRBV10-3 combines with J gene TRBJ1-2; TRBD1 is a possible D gene (5 bases). V lost 0 bases, J lost 3 bases, and 11 bases lay in between. The germline V gene encodes CDR1 ENHRY and CDR2 SYGVKD. The CDR3 contains 15 residues.

The chain recombines TRBV28 with TRBJ1-2; the match to TRBD1 covers 9 bases. With V trimmed by 1 base and J by 3 bases, 3 bases remained unmatched. CDR1 is MDHEN and CDR2 is SYDVKM in the germline V gene. The CDR3 has 15 residues. This CDR3 reads CASSLSGQGHYGYTF. CDR3 bases: TGTGCCAGCAGTTTATCCGGACAGGGGCACTATGGCTACACCTTC.

V usage is TRBV6-1 and J usage is TRBJ2-1; 8 nucleotides agree with TRBD2. The V gene end was trimmed by 2 bases and the J gene end by 8 bases; junction bases not matched to a gene: 5. The CDR3 covers 14 residues. Germline V lookup: CDR1 MNHNS, CDR2 SASEGT. The CDR3 nucleotides are TGTGCCAGCAGTGAACTAGCGGGCCGGCATGAGCAGTTCTTC. This gives the protein CASSELAGRHEQFF.

The rearrangement uses TRBV11-2 and TRBJ2-7; TRBD1 matches at 8 bases. Trimming took 3 bases from V and 2 from J; bases not matched to a gene: 3. The CDR3 extends over 14 amino acids. Germline-derived CDR1 and CDR2 are SGHAT and FQNNGV. Here the CDR3 DNA reads TGTGCCAGCAGCTTCGAACAGGGGGCCTACGAGCAGTACGTC. This translates into CASSFEQGAYEQYV.

V usage is TRBV5-1 and J usage is TRBJ2-5; 8 bases line up with TRBD1. From germline, CDR1 is SGHRS and CDR2 YFSETQ. After removal of 5 bases from V and 5 bases from J, the junction contained 5 bases not matched to a gene. The CDR3 sequence is 13 residues long. The CDR3 reads CASSGQGGETQYF. DNA for the CDR3: TGCGCCAGCAGTGGACAGGGTGGGGAGACCCAGTACTTC.

This clone was seen a handful of times. The chain carries TRBV4-3 and TRBJ1-1; D is possibly TRBD1 (5 bases). The germline CDR1 and CDR2 sequences are LGHNA and YSLEER. CDR3 length: 13 amino acids. Trimming left V 2 bases short and J 5 bases short, with 9 bases between. DNA of the CDR3: TGCGCCAGCAGCCAACTGGGGGGAACTGAAGCTTTCTTT. It specifies CASSQLGGTEAFF.

The chain links TRBV5-1 to TRBJ2-3; 8 positions match TRBD1. The V gene's germline CDR1 is SGHRS and CDR2 YFSETQ. The CDR3 loop spans 14 amino acids. V shed 7 bases and J 3 bases; nucleotides not matched to a gene: 7. CDR3 loop: CASGGQGATDTQYF. The DNA of the CDR3 is TGCGCCAGCGGGGGGCAGGGGGCAACAGATACGCAGTATTTT.

This chain links TRBV6-1 with TRBJ1-6, with D uncertain. CDR3 length: 15 amino acids. Trimming removed 4 bases from V and 7 bases from J, with 14 bases in between. CDR1 is MNHNS, CDR2 SASEGT, per germline. The CDR3 DNA sequence: TGTGCCAGCAGTGGCGGGGTCTTGGGGAATTCACCCCTCCACTTT. The encoded protein is CASSGGVLGNSPLHF.

The genes are TRBV30 and TRBJ2-7; tentatively, D is TRBD1 (6 bases). This CDR3 has 13 amino acids. Trimming stripped 4 bases from V and 3 bases from J, with 13 bases between. Germline V gene data show CDR1 as GTSNPN and CDR2 as SVGIG (reference sequence). For the CDR3, the DNA is TGTGCCTGGATAGATGACAGGAACTACGAGCAGTACGTC. Protein: CAWIDDRNYEQYV.

This clone was observed a single time. V and J are TRBV5-5 and TRBJ1-5; D gene unclear. Germline assignment: CDR1 SGHKS and CDR2 YYEKEE (reference sequence). With 2 bases removed from V and 1 base from J, the gap between germline ends came to 13 bases. The CDR3 totals 16 residues. DNA of the CDR3: TGTGCCAGCAGCTTTGGTACAGTCTGGAGCAATCAGCCCCAGCATTTT. This encodes CASSFGTVWSNQPQHF.

The chain couples TRBV4-1 to TRBJ1-2; 7 bases are shared with TRBD1. This CDR3 comprises 16 residues. V was pared by 4 bases and J by 4 bases, with 12 bases of the junction left unmatched. The germline V gene has CDR1 MGHRA and CDR2 YSYEKL. In DNA, the CDR3 is TGCGCCAGCAGCCTAAGGGACAGCTCATCGTTCTATGGCTACACCTTC. This codes for CASSLRDSSSFYGYTF.

This chain uses TRBV18 with TRBJ1-2; 7 positions agree with TRBD1. CDR1 and CDR2 (germline): KGHSH, LQKENI. J was trimmed by 2 bases and V by 5 bases; bases with no gene match: 8. CDR3 size: 15 residues. As DNA, the CDR3 is TGTGCCAGCTCATTTCAGGGGGAGTACAACTATGGCTACACCTTC. Its translation: CASSFQGEYNYGYTF.

This clone has a handful of counts. This chain joins TRBV2 and TRBJ2-6; 15 nucleotides line up with TRBD2. Trimming took 6 bases from V and 4 from J; bases not matched to a gene: 7. The CDR3 runs 18 residues. The germline CDR1 and CDR2 sequences are SNHLY and FYNNEI. The DNA of the CDR3 is TGTGCCAGCAGGGGACTAGCGGGGGGCTCTCCCGGGGCCAACGTCCTGACTTTC. Translation: CASRGLAGGSPGANVLTF. The full variable domain, completed using reference TRBV2 and TRBJ2-6, is EPEVTQTPSHQVTQMGQEVILRCVPISNHLYFYWYRQILGQKVEFLVSFYNNEISEKSEIFDDQFSVERPDGSNFTLKIRSTKLEDSAMYFCASRGLAGGSPGANVLTFGAGSRLTVL.

This sequence joins TRBV4-1 and TRBJ1-1; 7 bases match TRBD1. CDR3 length: 15 amino acids. CDR1 and CDR2 from the germline V gene are MGHRA and YSYEKL. V lost 4 bases and J lost 4; bases outside the gene matches: 9. The CDR3 reads CASSPKGQRGTEAFF. CDR3 nucleotide sequence: TGCGCCAGCAGCCCTAAGGGACAGAGGGGCACTGAAGCTTTCTTT.

The chain carries TRBV5-1 and TRBJ1-2; 8 nucleotides agree with TRBD1. Germline V lookup: CDR1 SGHRS, CDR2 YFSETQ. The CDR3 length is 15 residues. The ends lost 4 bases at V and 5 bases at J; junction bases unmatched: 10. The chain's CDR3 is CASSPHQGAGYGYTF. As DNA, the CDR3 is TGCGCCAGCAGCCCTCATCAGGGGGCGGGTTATGGCTACACCTTC.

The chain is built from TRBV7-9 and TRBJ2-5; TRBD1 agrees at 7 bases. The CDR3 is made up of 17 amino acids. Germline V gene sequence: CDR1 SEHNR, CDR2 FQNEAQ (reference sequence). Trimming removed 4 bases from V and 1 base from J; junction bases left unmatched: 12. This chain's CDR3 is CASSSPWDSGVQETQYF. CDR3 DNA sequence: TGTGCCAGCAGCTCCCCTTGGGACAGTGGGGTCCAAGAGACCCAGTACTTC.